What follows are 5 T cell receptor delta chains derived from one specimen sequenced in a study of human gamma delta and Vdelta1 T cells. TCRdb reprocessed the PCR reads through CATT. The table includes a few thousand delta-chain clones, about 24% detected once. What was sequenced was naive CD27+ Vdelta1 gamma-delta T cells from blood. All receptors derive from a human donor in good health.

The chain combines TRDV1 with TRDJ1, with D possibly being TRDD3 (6 bases). The CDR3 is 17 amino acids. The germline CDR1 and CDR2 sequences are TSWWSYY and QGS. Trimming removed 4 bases at V and 0 bases at J, with 18 bases between. This CDR3 reads CALGGRVGAPYTDKLIF. CDR3 nucleotides: TGTGCTCTTGGGGGGAGAGTGGGGGCCCCGTACACCGATAAACTCATCTTT.

About this clone: Compared with germline, one end of the junction differs, possibly owing to a read error. Other DNA sequences within the sample encode an identical CDR3. J is TRDJ1 and V is TRDV1; the match to TRDD3 covers 10 bases. The CDR3 spans 18 residues. CDR1 and CDR2 from the germline V gene are TSWWSYY and QGS. This CDR3 is CSGLPSLSLLGDTDKLIF. Written as DNA, the CDR3 is TGCTCTGGCCTCCCTTCCCTATCCTTACTGGGGGATACCGATAAACTCATCTTT.

This clone was found a few times. Given a far larger clone just one base away, this is likely a sequencing read error. Other nucleotide sequences in the sample specify the same CDR3. The V call is TRDV1, the J call TRDJ1, with 7 bases identical to TRDD3. V lost 1 base to trimming and J lost 0 bases; unmatched junction nucleotides: 14. CDR3 length: 19 residues. Per the germline V gene, CDR1 is TSWWSYY and CDR2 is QGS. The CDR3 spells CALGEPFLRGILHTDKLIF. For the CDR3, the DNA is TGTGCTCTTGGGGAACCTTTCCTGCGAGGGATACTACACACCGATAAACTCATCTTT.

The chain links TRDV1 to TRDJ1; maybe TRDD3 (5 bases). V was cut by 6 bases and J by 3 bases, with 17 bases left in between. Germline-derived CDR1 and CDR2 are TSWWSYY and QGS. The CDR3 extends over 15 amino acids. CDR3 DNA sequence: TGTGCTCTTGGCGGGGTCGGCGGGATCCCCGATAAACTCATCTTT. This gives the protein CALGGVGGIPDKLIF.

Regarding this clone: A much larger clone differs from this one at a single base, so this may be a read error. The chain recombines TRDV1 with TRDJ1; TRDD3 is a possible D gene (5 bases). CDR1 is TSWWSYY and CDR2 is QGS in the germline V gene. CDR3 length: 19 amino acids. V was pared by 2 bases and J by 0 bases, with 22 bases between. CDR3 DNA sequence: TGTGCTCTTGGGGAATTCGACTGTGGGGCACGCGAGTACACCGATAAACTCATCTTT. Its protein product is CALGEFDCGAREYTDKLIF.